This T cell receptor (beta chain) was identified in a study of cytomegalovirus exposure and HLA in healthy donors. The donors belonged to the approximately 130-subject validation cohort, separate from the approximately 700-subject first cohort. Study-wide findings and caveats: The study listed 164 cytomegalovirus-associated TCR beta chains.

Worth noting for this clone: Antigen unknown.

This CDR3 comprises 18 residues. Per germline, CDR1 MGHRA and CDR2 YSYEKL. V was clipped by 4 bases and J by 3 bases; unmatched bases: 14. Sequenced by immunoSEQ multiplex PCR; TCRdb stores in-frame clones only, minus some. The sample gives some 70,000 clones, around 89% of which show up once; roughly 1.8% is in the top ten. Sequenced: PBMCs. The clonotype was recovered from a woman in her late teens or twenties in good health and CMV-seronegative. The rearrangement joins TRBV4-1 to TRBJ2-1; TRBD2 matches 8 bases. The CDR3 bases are TGCGCCAGCAGCCGCTCCAAGATTGCGGGAGGACTCTACAATGAGCAGTTCTTC. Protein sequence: CASSRSKIAGGLYNEQFF.